This TCR beta chain was retrieved from a study of OX40 agonist ivuxolimab in advanced cancers. At the level of the study: Enrollees could have had prior anti-PD-1, anti-PD-L1 or anti-CTLA-4 therapy, which around 40% had received.

The CDR3 has 15 residues. Trimming took 5 bases from V and 5 from J, leaving 16 bases between them. Per germline, CDR1 MDHEN and CDR2 SYDVKM. Method: immunoSEQ multiplex PCR; TCRdb's copy keeps in-frame clones and lacks some. The sample yields tens of thousands of clones, over 75% seen once. This clone was detected a few times. This TCR was recovered from an adult with an advanced solid tumor such as melanoma, head and neck, liver or kidney cancer. This material consisted of CD4+ or CD8+ T cells sorted from blood, taken in a trial of the OX40 agonist ivuxolimab. The V gene is TRBV28, the J gene TRBJ1-5; no firm D call. The DNA for the CDR3 is TGTGCCAGCAGTACCCGGTGGGTATCCCATCAGCCCCAGCATTTT. Protein sequence: CASSTRWVSHQPQHF.